This TCR beta chain derives from a study of cytomegalovirus exposure and HLA in healthy donors. The CDR3 sequence is 14 residues long. The germline gives CDR1 LGHNA, CDR2 YNFKEQ. J gave up 5 bases and V 1 base, and 4 bases lay outside the gene matches. The PCR used 60 Vbeta and 13 Jbeta primers. Only in-frame clones appear in the TCRdb table, and some are missing; sequencing was by immunoSEQ multiplex PCR. Found here are 120,000 to 150,000 clones, about 76% of them singletons; the top ten hold 3.9%. The sequence was collected from a man between 18 and 29 years old in good health and CMV-seronegative. This sequence joins TRBV4-2 and TRBJ1-2, with TRBD1 identical over 7 bases. Source material: PBMCs. CDR3 DNA: TGTGCCAGCAGCCAAGGGACAGGACTATATGGCTACACCTTC. Translated, it gives CASSQGTGLYGYTF.